The 21 T cell receptor beta chains presented below share a single source sample, sequenced in a study of CD8 T cells in ankylosing spondylitis. Points from the study as a whole: It appeared that ankylosing spondylitis blood was characterized by a TCR beta motif of under ten highly homologous variants.

TCRdb re-analysed the 5' RACE reads in MiXCR, keeping a single row per CDR3 protein. The sample consists of roughly 440,000 distinct CDR3 sequences, roughly 15% of them appearing once. No antigen has been assigned to these receptors. Input material: blood, either unsorted or a sorted T cell fraction (not recorded which). The receptors derive from a male donor with ankylosing spondylitis.

The V and J genes are TRBV7-9 and TRBJ2-5, with a tentative D call TRBD1 (6 bases). This CDR3 has 14 amino acids. With 2 bases removed from V and 2 bases from J, the gap between germline ends came to 9 bases. Per the germline V gene, CDR1 is SEHNR and CDR2 is FQNEAQ (reference sequence). The CDR3 coding sequence is TGTGCCAGCAGCTTAATGGACAGACAAGAGACCCAGTACTTC. This sequence encodes CASSLMDRQETQYF.

The CDR3 loop reads CASSYSFQGATEAFF. DNA for the CDR3: TGTGCCAGCAGTTACAGTTTTCAGGGAGCCACTGAAGCTTTCTTT. The rearrangement uses TRBV6-5 and TRBJ1-1, with D possibly matching TRBD1 (5 bases). Trimming cost V 2 bases and J 4 bases, with 14 bases left between them. The CDR3 contains 15 residues. Germline V gene sequence: CDR1 MNHEY, CDR2 SVGAGI.

This clonotype turned up a few times. The rearrangement links TRBV5-1 to TRBJ1-2, with D unresolved. The CDR3 consists of 14 residues. With 2 bases removed from V and 7 bases from J, the gap between germline ends came to 15 bases. Germline loops: CDR1 SGHRS, CDR2 YFSETQ. This chain's CDR3 is CASSLERGGGGYTF. The CDR3 bases are TGCGCCAGCAGCTTAGAAAGAGGCGGCGGTGGCTACACCTTC.

The chain couples TRBV19 to TRBJ2-7, with a possible D match to TRBD2 (5 bases). Per germline, CDR1 LNHDA and CDR2 SQIVND (reference sequence). The CDR3 has 13 residues. V dropped 3 bases and J dropped 2 bases, with 8 bases sitting between them. The CDR3 DNA reads as TGTGCCAGTAGTATTCCCGGGACCTACGAGCAGTACTTC. Encoded protein: CASSIPGTYEQYF.

The V gene is TRBV9, the J gene TRBJ2-7; possible D gene TRBD2, 6 bases. V was cut by 0 bases and J by 5 bases, with 12 bases left in between. Germline CDR1 reads SGDLS; CDR2 reads YYNGEE. The CDR3 sequence is 14 residues long. The CDR3 loop reads CASSVAGGAHEQYF. CDR3 coding DNA: TGTGCCAGCAGCGTAGCTGGAGGGGCCCACGAGCAGTACTTC.

This clonotype was recorded a few times. The CDR3 DNA sequence: TGTGCCAGCAGTTTGCAGGGGTGGAATCAGCCCCAGCATTTT. Protein product: CASSLQGWNQPQHF. The rearrangement links TRBV12-3 or TRBV12-4 to TRBJ1-5; D possibly corresponds to TRBD1 (6 bases). CDR3 size: 14 residues. V dropped 3 bases and J dropped 4 bases, with 10 bases sitting between them.

This clonotype was found a few times. This chain joins TRBV14 and TRBJ2-2, with D uncertain. The CDR3 runs 16 residues. V was pared by 0 bases and J by 0 bases, with 8 bases between. Germline loops: CDR1 SGHDN, CDR2 FVKESK. The CDR3 bases are TGTGCCAGCAGCCAAGATTACCTGGCGAACACCGGGGAGCTGTTTTTT. This gives the protein CASSQDYLANTGELFF. Full variable domain (missing parts from reference TRBV14 and TRBJ2-2): EAGVTQFPSHSVIEKGQTVTLRCDPISGHDNLYWYRRVMGKEIKFLLHFVKESKQDESGMPNNRFLAERTGGTYSTLKVQPAELEDSGVYFCASSQDYLANTGELFFGEGSRLTVL.

In this sample, this clonotype turned up a few times. V gene TRBV12-3 or TRBV12-4 combines with J gene TRBJ2-5; either TRBD1 or TRBD2 may supply D (5 bases each). V lost 5 bases, J lost 7 bases, and 23 bases lay in between. This CDR3 spans 16 amino acids. In DNA, the CDR3 is TGTGCCAGCAGTGATATCCTGGGACCGAACCTAGGGACCCAGTACTTC. The encoded protein is CASSDILGPNLGTQYF.

This clonotype has ten or more counts. The V and J genes are TRBV12-3 or TRBV12-4 and TRBJ2-1; a weak D match, TRBD1 (6 bases). With 4 bases removed from V and 4 bases from J, the gap between germline ends came to 14 bases. The CDR3 runs to 15 residues. CDR3 nucleotide sequence: TGTGCCAGCAGTTACGGACAGACGCTGTACAATGAGCAGTTCTTC. Protein: CASSYGQTLYNEQFF.

J is TRBJ2-7 and V is TRBV20-1, with 8 bases fitting TRBD1. V lost 3 bases and J lost 3; bases outside the gene matches: 10. Germline-derived CDR1 and CDR2 are DFQATT and SNEGSKA (reference sequence). This CDR3 is 15 amino acids long. DNA of the CDR3: TGCAGTGCTAGCCCCCCGACAGGGGACAACTACGAGCAGTACTTC. This codes for CSASPPTGDNYEQYF.

This chain uses TRBV28 with TRBJ1-2; D is uncertain. Germline CDR1 and CDR2: MDHEN and SYDVKM. There are 13 residues in the CDR3. Trimming shortened V by 5 bases and J by 1 base, and 8 bases separated the two germline ends. The CDR3 DNA reads TGTGCCAGCAGTAACCTTTATAACTATGGCTACACCTTC. This gives the protein CASSNLYNYGYTF.

The table lists this clonotype with many counts. The chain uses TRBV29-1 and TRBJ2-3, with 7 bases that match TRBD1. Germline V gene sequence: CDR1 SQVTM, CDR2 ANQGSEA. The ends lost 5 bases at V and 4 bases at J; junction bases unmatched: 12. The CDR3 contains 15 residues. For the CDR3, the DNA is TGCAGCGTTAAGCGCGACAGGGTTGAGGCAGATACGCAGTATTTT. Its translation: CSVKRDRVEADTQYF.

This clonotype was counted ten times or more. The chain links TRBV28 to TRBJ2-5; D uncertain. This CDR3 is built from 12 residues. In germline, CDR1 is MDHEN, CDR2 SYDVKM. V was clipped by 7 bases and J by 6 bases, with 12 bases between them. CDR3 nucleotides: TGTGCCAGCATTGGGCTTCTCAAGACCCAGTACTTC. Its translation is CASIGLLKTQYF.

This clonotype was observed at least ten times. The chain has TRBV10-3 and TRBJ1-1, with D perhaps TRBD1 (6 bases). CDR1 ENHRY and CDR2 SYGVKD come from the germline V gene. The V end lost 4 bases, the J end lost 2 bases, and 20 bases lay between the germline ends. The CDR3 is made up of 17 amino acids. The DNA of the CDR3 is TGTGCCATCAGTGGCGCCCAGGGGCAGGGCCGAAACACTGAAGCTTTCTTT. This codes for CAISGAQGQGRNTEAFF.

The genes are TRBV3-1 and TRBJ2-3; 7 bases align to TRBD2. V shed 3 bases, J shed 2 bases, and the junction held 8 bases outside the gene matches. CDR1 is LGHDT and CDR2 is YNNKEL in the germline V gene (reference sequence). CDR3 size: 16 residues. The CDR3, as DNA: TGTGCCAGCAGCCAGGAAGTGGGGGGGACCACAGATACGCAGTATTTT. It is translated as CASSQEVGGTTDTQYF.

This clonotype showed up many times. The genes are TRBV29-1 and TRBJ2-3, with TRBD1 matching 7 bases. This CDR3 has 14 amino acids. Per germline, CDR1 SQVTM and CDR2 ANQGSEA. V shed 3 bases, J shed 4 bases, and the junction held 7 bases outside the gene matches. The CDR3 DNA follows: TGCAGCGTTGACCCGGACAGGTCCCCAGATACGCAGTATTTT. Translating gives CSVDPDRSPDTQYF.

This clonotype was seen more than once but under ten times. The V call is TRBV15, the J call TRBJ2-5; 12 nucleotides line up with TRBD2. The trim removed 3 bases at V and 5 bases at J, leaving 7 bases unmatched. From germline, CDR1 is LNHNV and CDR2 YYDKDF (reference sequence). The CDR3 contains 16 residues. The CDR3: CATSSQTSGRVETQYF. For the CDR3, the DNA is TGTGCCACCAGCAGCCAGACTAGCGGGAGAGTTGAGACCCAGTACTTC.

In this sample, this clonotype turned up a few times. V and J are TRBV5-5 and TRBJ2-5, with 8 bases fitting TRBD2. Germline V gene lookup returns CDR1 SGHKS and CDR2 YYEKEE (reference sequence). The CDR3 consists of 17 residues. The V and J ends lost 0 bases and 1 base, in that order; junction bases with no gene match: 8. The DNA of the CDR3 is TGTGCCAGCAGCTTGGCCGGGGTAGCGGGGCTCCAAGAGACCCAGTACTTC. It codes for CASSLAGVAGLQETQYF.

This clonotype was observed a handful of times. J is TRBJ2-1 and V is TRBV3-1, with TRBD2 matching 9 bases. Unmatched junction bases numbered 0, after V lost 4 bases and J lost 8 bases. The CDR3 has 12 residues. CDR1 LGHDT and CDR2 YNNKEL come from the germline V gene (reference sequence). DNA of the CDR3: TGTGCCAGCAGCCGGACTAGCGATGAGCAGTTCTTC. It yields the protein CASSRTSDEQFF.

The rearrangement links TRBV12-3 or TRBV12-4 to TRBJ1-2; 9 bases line up with TRBD1. Trimming cost V 6 bases and J 10 bases; bases outside gene matches: 3. This CDR3 is built from 11 residues. CDR3 DNA: TGTGCCAGCAGCCGGACAGGGGCCTACACCTTC. It translates to CASSRTGAYTF.

V is TRBV4-1 and J is TRBJ2-1; D might be TRBD2 (6 bases). The V end was cut by 4 bases, the J end by 0 bases, with 13 bases between. The CDR3 is 16 residues long. Germline V gene sequence: CDR1 MGHRA, CDR2 YSYEKL. The CDR3 DNA is TGCGCCAGCAGCCCGGAGGGCCAGAGCTCCTACAATGAGCAGTTCTTC. Amino acids: CASSPEGQSSYNEQFF.